Listed below are T cell receptor beta chains from one sample, sequenced in a study of cytomegalovirus exposure and HLA in healthy donors. The data were produced by immunoSEQ multiplex PCR, yet TCRdb's version contains in-frame clones alone and is incomplete. The sample consists of around 130,000 clones, around three quarters of them appearing once. Sequencing was carried out using PBMCs. These receptor sequences come from a man between 18 and 35 years old in good health and CMV-seronegative. CDR3s include the opening cysteine and the closing phenylalanine or tryptophan. A D gene is named only where the DNA matches it firmly. Size is omitted from some rows. Given values are once, few, many or a class for expanded clones.

clone_size: -; j_call: TRBJ1-1; v_call: TRBV28; d_call: TRBD1; cdr3_aa: CASSSPAGQGEEAFF; cdr3_nt: TGTGCCAGCAGTTCTCCGGCGGGACAGGGGGAGGAAGCTTTCTTT
clone_size: -; j_call: TRBJ2-1; v_call: TRBV25-1; d_call: TRBD1; cdr3_aa: CASSDLGQGNNEQFF; cdr3_nt: TGTGCCAGCAGTGATTTGGGACAGGGGAACAATGAGCAGTTCTTC
clone_size: -; j_call: TRBJ2-2; v_call: TRBV28; d_call: TRBD2; cdr3_aa: CASSRTSVSGELFF; cdr3_nt: TGTGCCAGCAGTAGGACTAGCGTATCCGGGGAGCTGTTTTTT
clone_size: -; j_call: TRBJ2-7; v_call: TRBV19; d_call: -; cdr3_aa: CASSVNPAGYEQYF; cdr3_nt: TGTGCCAGTAGTGTTAATCCAGCGGGCTACGAGCAGTACTTC
clone_size: -; j_call: TRBJ1-1; v_call: TRBV5-1; d_call: TRBD1; cdr3_aa: CASSPTDRVHTEAFF; cdr3_nt: TGCGCCAGCAGCCCCACCGACAGGGTGCACACTGAAGCTTTCTTT
clone_size: -; j_call: TRBJ2-5; v_call: TRBV4-3; d_call: TRBD2; cdr3_aa: CASSQDGPFAGGQETQYF; cdr3_nt: TGCGCCAGCAGCCAAGATGGGCCGTTCGCGGGAGGCCAAGAGACCCAGTACTTC
clone_size: -; j_call: TRBJ2-2; v_call: TRBV5-1; d_call: -; cdr3_aa: CASSPPVLEGSGELFF; cdr3_nt: TGCGCCAGCAGCCCCCCCGTATTGGAGGGTTCCGGGGAGCTGTTTTTT
clone_size: once; j_call: TRBJ2-5; v_call: TRBV7-2; d_call: -; cdr3_aa: CASSLGSSRETQYF; cdr3_nt: TGTGCCAGCAGCTTAGGGTCTAGTCGAGAGACCCAGTACTTC
clone_size: -; j_call: TRBJ2-1; v_call: TRBV27; d_call: -; cdr3_aa: CASSPSPNEQFF; cdr3_nt: TGTGCCAGCAGTCCATCCCCCAATGAGCAGTTCTTC
clone_size: -; j_call: TRBJ2-1; v_call: TRBV27; d_call: TRBD1; cdr3_aa: CATTNARQGNNEQFF; cdr3_nt: TGTGCCACCACAAACGCCCGACAGGGGAACAATGAGCAGTTCTTC
clone_size: -; j_call: TRBJ2-3; v_call: TRBV7-2; d_call: -; cdr3_aa: CASSLFRQRGTDTQYF; cdr3_nt: TGTGCCAGCAGCTTATTTCGCCAGCGAGGGACAGATACGCAGTATTTT
clone_size: -; j_call: TRBJ2-7; v_call: TRBV4-3; d_call: TRBD1; cdr3_aa: CASSQGRTGVYEQYF; cdr3_nt: TGCGCCAGCAGCCAGGGCCGAACAGGGGTGTACGAGCAGTACTTC
clone_size: -; j_call: TRBJ1-5; v_call: TRBV7-9; d_call: -; cdr3_aa: CASSLAGGNQPQHF; cdr3_nt: TGTGCCAGCAGCTTAGCCGGAGGTAATCAGCCCCAGCATTTT
clone_size: -; j_call: TRBJ2-7; v_call: TRBV28; d_call: -; cdr3_aa: CASSFDTLSTYEQYF; cdr3_nt: TGTGCCAGCAGTTTCGACACCTTGAGTACCTACGAGCAGTACTTC
clone_size: medium-sized; j_call: TRBJ1-1; v_call: TRBV9; d_call: -; cdr3_aa: CASSARSLIAAGDTEAFF; cdr3_nt: TGTGCCAGCAGCGCCCGGTCCCTGATAGCCGCGGGGGACACTGAAGCTTTCTTT
clone_size: -; j_call: TRBJ2-3; v_call: TRBV9; d_call: TRBD2; cdr3_aa: CASSVGGLAGGPGTDTQYF; cdr3_nt: TGTGCCAGCAGCGTAGGGGGACTAGCGGGAGGGCCGGGCACAGATACGCAGTATTTT
clone_size: few; j_call: TRBJ1-1; v_call: TRBV6-5; d_call: TRBD1; cdr3_aa: CASSDRGNTEAFF; cdr3_nt: TGTGCCAGCAGCGACAGGGGCAACACTGAAGCTTTCTTT
clone_size: -; j_call: TRBJ1-1; v_call: TRBV5-6; d_call: -; cdr3_aa: CASSFSQFAEAFF; cdr3_nt: TGTGCCAGCAGCTTTTCCCAGTTCGCTGAAGCTTTCTTT
clone_size: medium-sized; j_call: TRBJ2-2; v_call: TRBV6-4; d_call: -; cdr3_aa: CASSETDTGELFF; cdr3_nt: TGTGCCAGCAGTGAGACAGACACCGGGGAGCTGTTTTTT
clone_size: -; j_call: TRBJ1-6; v_call: TRBV27; d_call: -; cdr3_aa: CASSLQGSSYNSPLHF; cdr3_nt: TGTGCCAGCAGTTTACAGGGTAGCTCCTATAATTCACCCCTCCACTTT
clone_size: -; j_call: TRBJ1-5; v_call: TRBV2; d_call: -; cdr3_aa: CASRPGRGLSRREPQHF; cdr3_nt: TGTGCCAGCAGGCCCGGAAGGGGTCTCTCCAGAAGAGAGCCCCAGCATTTT
clone_size: once; j_call: TRBJ2-3; v_call: TRBV7-6; d_call: TRBD2; cdr3_aa: CASSRLAGHWSDTQYF; cdr3_nt: TGTGCCAGCAGCAGACTAGCGGGACACTGGTCGGATACGCAGTATTTT
clone_size: -; j_call: TRBJ2-7; v_call: TRBV10-3; d_call: TRBD2; cdr3_aa: CAISAPSGTTYEQYF; cdr3_nt: TGTGCCATCAGTGCTCCTAGCGGGACGACCTACGAGCAGTACTTC
clone_size: -; j_call: TRBJ2-1; v_call: TRBV29-1; d_call: -; cdr3_aa: CSVEDLRKRASYNEQFF; cdr3_nt: TGCAGCGTTGAAGATCTACGCAAGCGGGCCTCCTACAATGAGCAGTTCTTC
clone_size: -; j_call: TRBJ2-3; v_call: TRBV18; d_call: TRBD2; cdr3_aa: CASSPLAGYSSTDTQYF; cdr3_nt: TGTGCCAGCTCACCACTAGCGGGATATTCTAGCACAGATACGCAGTATTTT